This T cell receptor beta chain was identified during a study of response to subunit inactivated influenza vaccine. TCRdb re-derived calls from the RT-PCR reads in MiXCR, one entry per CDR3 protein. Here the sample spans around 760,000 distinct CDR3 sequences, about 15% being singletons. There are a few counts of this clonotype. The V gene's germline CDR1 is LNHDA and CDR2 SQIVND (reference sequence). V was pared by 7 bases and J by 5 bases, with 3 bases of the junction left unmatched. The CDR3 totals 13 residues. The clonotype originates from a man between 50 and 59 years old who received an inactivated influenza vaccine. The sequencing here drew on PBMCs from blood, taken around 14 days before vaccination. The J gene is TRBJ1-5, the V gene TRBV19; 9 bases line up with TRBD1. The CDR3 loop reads CASKGQGHQPQHF. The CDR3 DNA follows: TGTGCCAGTAAGGGACAGGGACATCAGCCCCAGCATTTT.